This record concerns one T cell receptor beta chain sequence. Its target is unknown. The data were obtained in a study of CXCR3-negative and CXCR3-positive naive CD8 T cells. Findings and caveats of the study: When CXCR3-positive naive cells were set against CXCR3-negative naive cells, the former had more hydrophobic TRB CDR3s. Sequencing showed both naive subsets with comparably high diversity, and memory CD8+ cells much lower. Naive CXCR3-positive and CXCR3-negative cells shared similar TRBV-TRBJ usage, unlike memory cells.

Via 5' RACE with UMI labels, TRB cDNA libraries were prepared. Using the 5' RACE reads, TCRdb records one entry per CDR3 protein without DNA. This sample's table reports roughly 120,000 distinct CDR3 sequences. The TCR was taken from a human donor in good health. Some clones in this sample may be carry-over from other donors' samples. Sequencing was done on a sample of naive CXCR3+ CD8+ T cells from blood. Subset indicated: CD45RO-CCR7+CD27+CD95- naive CD8+ T cells expressing CXCR3 (TNR3+).

CDR3 amino acids: CASRLRAWPLSGNTIYF. The V and J genes are TRBV12-2 and TRBJ1-3. TRBV12-2 is assigned pseudogene status. The length of the CDR3 is 17 residues.